This TCR beta chain was retrieved from a study of control samples from healthy donors and cancer patients. V was clipped by 6 bases and J by 0 bases; unmatched bases: 7. This CDR3 contains 16 residues. Germline V gene sequence: CDR1 ENHRY, CDR2 SYGVKD. Using immunoSEQ multiplex PCR, the repertoire was profiled, and TCRdb retains in-frame clones only, with some absent. The table records some 51,000 clones, roughly 90% of them present only once. The receptor was derived from a man aged 45-65 years in good health. Sequenced sample: blood. The chain uses TRBV10-3 and TRBJ2-3, with TRBD1 identical over 9 bases. CDR3 sequence (DNA): TGTGCCATCAGGGAACCACAGGGGGCAAGCACAGATACGCAGTATTTT. It encodes CAIREPQGASTDTQYF.